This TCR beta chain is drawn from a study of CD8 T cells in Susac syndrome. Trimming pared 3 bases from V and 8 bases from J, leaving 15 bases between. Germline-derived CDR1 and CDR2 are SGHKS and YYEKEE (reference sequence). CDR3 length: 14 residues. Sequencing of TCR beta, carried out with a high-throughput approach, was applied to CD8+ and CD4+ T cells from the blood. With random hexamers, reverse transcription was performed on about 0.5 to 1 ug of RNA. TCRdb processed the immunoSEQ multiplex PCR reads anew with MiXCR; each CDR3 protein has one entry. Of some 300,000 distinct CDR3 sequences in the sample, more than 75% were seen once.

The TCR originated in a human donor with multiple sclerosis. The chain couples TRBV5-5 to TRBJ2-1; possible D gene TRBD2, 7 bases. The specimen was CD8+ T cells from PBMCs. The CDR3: CASSWRSGGDEQFF. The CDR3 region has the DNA TGTGCCAGCAGCTGGCGATCGGGGGGCGATGAGCAGTTCTTC. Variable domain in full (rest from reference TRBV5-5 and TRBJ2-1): DAGVTQSPTHLIKTRGQQVTLRCSPISGHKSVSWYQQVLGQGPQFIFQYYEKEERGRGNFPDRFSARQFPNYSSELNVNALLLGDSALYLCASSWRSGGDEQFFGPGTRLTVL.